The entry that follows covers one T cell receptor (beta chain) sequence. The antigen is unknown. PCR was performed using 60 Vbeta and 13 Jbeta primers. Profiling relied on immunoSEQ multiplex PCR, and the TCRdb table lists in-frame clones only, not all of them. The table includes approximately 210,000 clones, over 60% detected once. Germline loops: CDR1 SEHNR, CDR2 FQNEAQ (reference sequence). V lost 7 bases to trimming and J lost 4 bases, with 14 bases between them. The CDR3 extends over 14 amino acids. The data were obtained in a study of cytomegalovirus exposure and HLA in healthy donors. Study-wide findings and caveats: In a later analysis, several top co-occurrence clusters appeared linked to parvovirus B19, influenza, CMV and Epstein-Barr virus. An analysis that came later showed most CMV-associated TCR beta chains appearing HLA-restricted.

The TCR originated in a woman in her thirties or forties in good health and CMV-seronegative. Sequenced input: PBMCs. The gene calls are TRBV7-9 and TRBJ2-1; D unresolved. CDR3 sequence reads: CASIGGAYYNEQFF. The DNA of the CDR3 is TGTGCCAGCATCGGCGGCGCCTATTACAATGAGCAGTTCTTC.